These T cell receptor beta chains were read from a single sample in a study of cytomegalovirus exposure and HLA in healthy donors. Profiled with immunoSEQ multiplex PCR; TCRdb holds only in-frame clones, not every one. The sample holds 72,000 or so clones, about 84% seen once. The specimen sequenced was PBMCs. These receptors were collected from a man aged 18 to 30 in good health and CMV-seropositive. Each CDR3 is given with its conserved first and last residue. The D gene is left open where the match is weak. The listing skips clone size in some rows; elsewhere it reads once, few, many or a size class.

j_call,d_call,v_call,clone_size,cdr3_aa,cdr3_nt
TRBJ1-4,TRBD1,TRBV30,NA,CAWSVQGPANEKLFF,TGTGCCTGGAGTGTACAGGGGCCGGCTAATGAAAAACTGTTTTTT
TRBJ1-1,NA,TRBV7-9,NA,CASSLVGRHTEAFF,TGTGCCAGCAGCTTAGTTGGCAGGCACACTGAAGCTTTCTTT
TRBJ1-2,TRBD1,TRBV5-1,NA,CASSLGQGAYGYTF,TGCGCCAGCAGCTTGGGTCAGGGGGCCTATGGCTACACCTTC
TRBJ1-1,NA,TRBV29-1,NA,CSVRSAGYNTEAFF,TGCAGCGTTCGTTCTGCAGGGTATAACACTGAAGCTTTCTTT
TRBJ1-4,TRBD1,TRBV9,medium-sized,CASSATGTGTEKLFF,TGTGCCAGCAGCGCCACCGGGACAGGGACTGAAAAACTGTTTTTT
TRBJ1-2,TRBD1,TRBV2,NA,CASSEGQGYGYTF,TGTGCCAGCAGTGAAGGACAGGGCTATGGCTACACCTTC
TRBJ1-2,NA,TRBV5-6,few,CASSLEAGGYTF,TGTGCCAGCAGCTTGGAGGCAGGAGGCTACACCTTC
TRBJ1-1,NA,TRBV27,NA,CASSPLGDTEAFF,TGTGCCAGCAGCCCCTTAGGGGACACTGAAGCTTTCTTT
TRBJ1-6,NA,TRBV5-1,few,CASSPGQYDNSPLHF,TGCGCCAGCAGCCCCGGACAGTACGATAATTCACCCCTCCACTTT
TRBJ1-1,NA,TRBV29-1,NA,CSVRGANEAFF,TGCAGCGTTCGGGGTGCTAATGAAGCTTTCTTT
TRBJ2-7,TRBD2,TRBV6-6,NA,CASSYMGLAGAYF,TGTGCCAGCAGTTACATGGGGCTAGCGGGGGCATACTTC
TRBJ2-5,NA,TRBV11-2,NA,CASSLGVSEETQYF,TGTGCCAGCAGCTTAGGCGTCTCGGAAGAGACCCAGTACTTC
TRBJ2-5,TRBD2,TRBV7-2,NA,CASSGASGRGQTQYF,TGTGCCAGCAGCGGGGCGAGCGGGAGGGGGCAGACCCAGTACTTC
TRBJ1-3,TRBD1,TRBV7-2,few,CASSLQGAGNTIYF,TGTGCCAGCAGCTTACAGGGGGCTGGAAACACCATATATTTT
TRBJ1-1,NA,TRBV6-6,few,CASSPGGTEAFF,TGTGCCAGCAGTCCCGGGGGCACTGAAGCTTTCTTT
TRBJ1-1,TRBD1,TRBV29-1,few,CSVDHPGQGASEAFF,TGCAGCGTTGACCACCCGGGACAGGGGGCCTCTGAAGCTTTCTTT
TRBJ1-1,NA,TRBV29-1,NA,CSVDPERARNIAFF,TGCAGCGTTGATCCCGAACGTGCCAGGAATATAGCTTTCTTT
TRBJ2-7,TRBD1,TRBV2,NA,CASMGDRFYEQYF,TGTGCCAGCATGGGGGACAGGTTTTACGAGCAGTACTTC
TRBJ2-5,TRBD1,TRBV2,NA,CASRSRDRQETQYF,TGTGCCAGCAGGAGCCGGGACAGACAAGAGACCCAGTACTTC
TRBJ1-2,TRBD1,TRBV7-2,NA,CASSLGSGGRWGYTF,TGTGCCAGCAGCTTAGGATCAGGGGGCCGTTGGGGCTACACCTTC
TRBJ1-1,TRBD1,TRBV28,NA,CASRSTGGPEAFF,TGTGCCAGCAGATCCACAGGGGGGCCTGAAGCTTTCTTT
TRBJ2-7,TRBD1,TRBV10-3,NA,CAIRDRASEQYF,TGTGCCATCAGAGACAGGGCAAGCGAGCAGTACTTC
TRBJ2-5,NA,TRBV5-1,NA,CASSFMDREETQYF,TGCGCCAGCAGCTTTATGGACAGAGAAGAGACCCAGTACTTC
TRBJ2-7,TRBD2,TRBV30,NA,CACSLAGGVYEQYF,TGTGCCTGTTCACTAGCGGGAGGAGTCTACGAGCAGTACTTC
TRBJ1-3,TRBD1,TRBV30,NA,CAWSIRDRVYGNTIYF,TGTGCCTGGAGTATCCGGGACAGGGTTTATGGAAACACCATATATTTT
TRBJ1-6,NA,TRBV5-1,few,CASSRWGDISSSPLHF,TGCGCCAGCAGCCGTTGGGGGGATATATCTAGTTCACCCCTCCACTTT
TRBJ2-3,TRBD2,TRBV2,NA,CAGSGLAADTQYF,TGTGCCGGGTCGGGACTAGCGGCAGATACGCAGTATTTT
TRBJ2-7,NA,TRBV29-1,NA,CSVLPSDSYEQYF,TGCAGCGTTTTACCTAGTGACTCCTACGAGCAGTACTTC
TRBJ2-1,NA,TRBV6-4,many,CASSDSPGNSYNEQFF,TGTGCCAGCAGTGACTCCCCAGGCAACTCCTACAATGAGCAGTTCTTC
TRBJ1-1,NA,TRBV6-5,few,CASSLTGNTEAFF,TGTGCCAGCAGTCTGACAGGGAACACTGAAGCTTTCTTT
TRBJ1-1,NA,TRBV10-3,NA,CAISEAGNTEAFF,TGTGCCATCAGTGAGGCGGGGAACACTGAAGCTTTCTTT
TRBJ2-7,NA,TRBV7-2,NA,CASSLDQGGLYEQYF,TGTGCCAGCAGCTTAGACCAAGGAGGACTATACGAGCAGTACTTC
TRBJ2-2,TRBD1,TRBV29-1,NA,CSARTGNTGELFF,TGCAGCGCGCGGACAGGGAACACCGGGGAGCTGTTTTTT
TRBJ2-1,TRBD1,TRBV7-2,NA,CASSLNTGGLDEQFF,TGTGCCAGCAGCTTAAATACAGGGGGTTTGGATGAGCAGTTCTTC
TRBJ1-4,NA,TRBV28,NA,CASKLGGEKLFF,TGTGCCAGCAAGCTGGGGGGTGAAAAACTGTTTTTT
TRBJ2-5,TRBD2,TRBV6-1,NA,CASSESTSGGGRETQYF,TGTGCCAGCAGTGAGTCGACTAGCGGGGGGGGGAGAGAGACCCAGTACTTC
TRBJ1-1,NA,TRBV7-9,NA,CASSLEQGNTEAFF,TGTGCCAGCAGCCTTGAACAGGGGAACACTGAAGCTTTCTTT
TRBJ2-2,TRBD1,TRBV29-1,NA,CSVYRGLGGELFF,TGCAGCGTCTACAGGGGGCTCGGCGGGGAGCTGTTTTTT
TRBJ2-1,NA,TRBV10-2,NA,CASSNWDTPYNEQFF,TGCGCCAGCTCTAACTGGGACACCCCTTACAATGAGCAGTTCTTC
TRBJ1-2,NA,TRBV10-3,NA,CAISEGGDGYTF,TGTGCCATCAGTGAGGGAGGGGATGGCTACACCTTC